This T cell receptor (beta chain) stems from a study of human CD8 memory T cell subsets (dated by TCRdb to the early 2020s). Concerning the study at large: The clonal relationships among stem-like (TSTEM), progenitor exhausted-like (TPEX) and effector memory CD8+ T cell subsets were assessed by comparing the TCRbeta repertoires of these subsets. TCRbeta repertoires were obtained from TSTEM, TPEX and effector memory subsets contributed by each of roughly six donors. What the authors observed across the whole study: Both stem-like subsets shared clonotypes with effector memory cells, but TSTEM and TPEX repertoires overlapped minimally, suggesting distinct antigen spectra. Normalized Shannon-Wiener diversity was similarly high in TSTEM and TPEX subsets, while effector memory subsets were less diverse by comparison. Greater repertoire diversity in TSTEM than in TPEX subsets was suggested by Chao1 estimates, potentially reflecting a broader range of specificities. Only TCRbeta chains were sequenced, and repertoire comparisons rested on a handful of donors tested with paired t-tests and Bonferroni correction.

Without a recorded count, this clonotype is taken to be medium-sized (0.01 to 0.1%) from its frequency. The target of this receptor is not known. Peripheral blood mononuclear cells were isolated from healthy donor buffy coats by density gradient separation. In the study, total CD8+ T cells were enriched by negative magnetic separation with EasySep or MojoSort CD8+ T cell isolation kits. An RNeasy Mini Kit was used to extract total RNA from duplicate vials of some 160,000 sorted CD8+ T cells per subset. The PBMCs were used fresh or after being cryopreserved in fetal bovine serum with around 10% DMSO. Fluorescence-activated cell sorting on a FACSAria III was used to sort CD8+ T cell subsets to purity. The run used a NextSeq 550. A Human TCR Profiling Kit was used to prepare UMI-labeled 5' RACE TCRbeta libraries. The same number of PCR cycles was used to prepare all TCRbeta libraries in parallel. As for how the authors treated the data: Each TCRbeta library contained between roughly 2,800 and 20,000 functional CDR3beta clonotypes. MIGEC 1.2.9 was used for UMI extraction and consensus assembly, with at least three reads per UMI being required. MiXCR 3.0.3 was used to extract in-frame CDR3beta repertoires. Each sample was downsampled to 42,000 randomly selected UMIs before diversity metrics were calculated in VDJtools 1.2.1. For each sample pair, the repertoire overlap metrics D, R and F2 were calculated in VDJtools using the top 3,000 clones. TCRdb reprocessed the reads into one record per CDR3 protein sequence, lacking DNA. TCRdb's processing, not the study's, gives the V and J calls here. The record for this sample contains 3,000 to 3,500 distinct CDR3 sequences. Jointly, the top ten make up under 40% of the sample.

The CDR1 and CDR2 encoded by the germline V gene (reference sequence) are DFQATT and SNEGSKA. There are 15 amino acids in the CDR3, from cysteine to phenylalanine inclusive. No DNA appears here. The V gene is TRBV20-1 and the J gene is TRBJ2-2; the TCRdb D gene call, TRBD2, has no DNA to confirm it. The TCR originated in a human donor in good health. The specimen sequenced was CD8+ effector memory T cells (TEM) sorted from PBMCs. What this sample's cell subset or site label stands for: effector memory CD8 T cells, CCR7- CD45RO+ CD95+. The CDR3 protein sequence reads: CSAKEGLEDTGELFF.